These T cell receptor beta chains were read from a single sample in a study of T-cell memory formation after mild COVID-19. MiXCR, applied by TCRdb to the 5' RACE reads, yields one record per CDR3 protein. Of about 150,000 distinct CDR3 sequences listed, roughly 24% are singletons. Sample: PBMCs or a T cell subset sorted from them (not recorded which). These receptors were obtained from an adult woman who had mild COVID-19 (a few samples of this study predate the infection). Cell type and time point are not known. Each CDR3 is given with its conserved first and last residue. D genes are given only for firm matches. Clone size is stated in some rows and not others, as once, few, many or a class when expanded.

D	J	size	V	DNA	CDR3
-	TRBJ2-7	-	TRBV19	TGTGCCAGTAGCAAGAGGGCCAGCTCCTACGAGCAGTACTTC	CASSKRASSYEQYF
TRBD2	TRBJ2-1	-	TRBV4-1	TGCGCCAGCAGCCAGCCCGGGCTCGCGGGGGGACTAGCTGCGAATGAGCAGTTCTTC	CASSQPGLAGGLAANEQFF
-	TRBJ1-1	few	TRBV7-9	TGTGCCAGCAGGGACGGCGGGTCCGGGGGGAACACTGAAGCTTTCTTT	CASRDGGSGGNTEAFF
-	TRBJ2-1	few	TRBV7-3	TGTGCCAGCAGCTCGGAAACAGGTCTGAATGAGCAGTTCTTC	CASSSETGLNEQFF
-	TRBJ1-1	few	TRBV10-3	TGTGCCATCAGTGAGGACGCTAAGAGGGGGAACACTGAAGCTTTCTTT	CAISEDAKRGNTEAFF
-	TRBJ1-2	-	TRBV24-1	TGTGCCACCAGTGGCGCAGGGATGGACGGCTACACCTTC	CATSGAGMDGYTF
TRBD1	TRBJ1-2	-	TRBV5-6	TGTGCCAGCAGCCATTCCACAGGGGCTGCTGGCTACACCTTC	CASSHSTGAAGYTF
TRBD2	TRBJ2-5	-	TRBV13	TGTGCCAGCACGGTAGCGGGGGAGTGGGGGCGAGAGACCCAGTACTTC	CASTVAGEWGRETQYF
TRBD2	TRBJ2-1	-	TRBV7-9	TGTGCCAGCAGCTATATAGGGGAGGGTTACAATGAGCAGTTCTTC	CASSYIGEGYNEQFF
-	TRBJ2-3	many	TRBV27	TGTGCCAGCAGTTTCACTGGGGGCTCCCTCTTCACAGATACGCAGTATTTT	CASSFTGGSLFTDTQYF
-	TRBJ2-3	-	TRBV6-6	TGTGCCAGCACCCTGAACCGGGACTCCGGCGACGATACGCAGTATTTT	CASTLNRDSGDDTQYF
TRBD2	TRBJ2-7	few	TRBV27	TGCGGGGGGGGCCTAAGCTCCTACGAGCAGTACTTC	CGGGLSSYEQYF
-	TRBJ2-1	-	TRBV4-2	TGTGCCAGCAGCCCCACCCCGCTAGCAAACAATGAGCAGTTCTTC	CASSPTPLANNEQFF
TRBD1	TRBJ1-5	few	TRBV7-9	TGTGCCAGCAGCTCTTCAGGACAGGGGGGGAATCAGCCCCAGCATTTT	CASSSSGQGGNQPQHF
-	TRBJ2-1	-	TRBV7-6	TGTGCCAGCAGCTTAGCGGGGATAGGGGGAATCTACAATGAGCAGTTCTTC	CASSLAGIGGIYNEQFF
-	TRBJ1-1	-	TRBV19	TGTGCCAGTAGTATAGGCAGGACTGAAGCTTTCTTT	CASSIGRTEAFF
-	TRBJ1-1	few	TRBV12-3/TRBV12-4	TGTGCCAGCAGACAGACAGGAAACACTGAAGCTTTCTTT	CASRQTGNTEAFF
TRBD2	TRBJ2-3	few	TRBV7-2	TGTGCCAGCTCCACTGACAGCGGGGGCGCCGGCGGTACGCAGTATTTT	CASSTDSGGAGGTQYF
TRBD1	TRBJ2-5	-	TRBV5-6	TGTGCCAGCAGCTTGCAGGGGGATTGGTGGGAGACCCAGTACTTC	CASSLQGDWWETQYF
TRBD2	TRBJ2-2	few	TRBV12-3/TRBV12-4	TGTGCCAGCACCTCGGGGGGATCCGGGGAGCTGTTTTTT	CASTSGGSGELFF